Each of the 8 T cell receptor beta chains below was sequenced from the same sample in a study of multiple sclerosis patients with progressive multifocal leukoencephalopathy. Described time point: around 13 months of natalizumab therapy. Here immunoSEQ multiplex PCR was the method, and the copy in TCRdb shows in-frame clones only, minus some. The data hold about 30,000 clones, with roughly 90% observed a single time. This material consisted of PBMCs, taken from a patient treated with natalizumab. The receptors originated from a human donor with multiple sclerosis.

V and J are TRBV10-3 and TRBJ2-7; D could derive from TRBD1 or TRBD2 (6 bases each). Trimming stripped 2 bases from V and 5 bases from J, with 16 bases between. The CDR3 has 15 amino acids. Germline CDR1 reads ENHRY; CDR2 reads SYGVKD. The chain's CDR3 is CAISEVGGRVDEQYF. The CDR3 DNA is TGTGCCATCAGTGAGGTCGGGGGCAGGGTGGACGAGCAGTACTTC.

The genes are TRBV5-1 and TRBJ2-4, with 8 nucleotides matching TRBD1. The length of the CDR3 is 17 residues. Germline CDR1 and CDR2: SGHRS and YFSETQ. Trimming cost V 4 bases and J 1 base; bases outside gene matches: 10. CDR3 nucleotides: TGCGCCAGCAGCGGAAAACAGGGGGATCAGGCCAAAAACATTCAGTACTTC. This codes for CASSGKQGDQAKNIQYF.

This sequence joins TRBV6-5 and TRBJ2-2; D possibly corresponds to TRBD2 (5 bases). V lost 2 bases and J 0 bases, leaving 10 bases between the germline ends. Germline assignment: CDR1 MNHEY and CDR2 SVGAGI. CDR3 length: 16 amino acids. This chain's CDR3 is CASSYVSGANTGELFF. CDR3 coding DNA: TGTGCCAGCAGTTACGTAAGCGGTGCGAACACCGGGGAGCTGTTTTTT.

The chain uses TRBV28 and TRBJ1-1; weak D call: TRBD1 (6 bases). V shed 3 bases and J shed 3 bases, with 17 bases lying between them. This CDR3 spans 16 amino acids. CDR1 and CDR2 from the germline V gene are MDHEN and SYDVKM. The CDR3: CASSFGTSLLYTEAFF. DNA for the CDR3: TGTGCCAGCAGTTTCGGGACATCACTATTATACACTGAAGCTTTCTTT.

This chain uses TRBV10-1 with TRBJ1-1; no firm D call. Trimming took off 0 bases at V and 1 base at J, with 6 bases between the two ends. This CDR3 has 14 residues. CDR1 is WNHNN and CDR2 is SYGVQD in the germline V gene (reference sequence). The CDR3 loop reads CASSESSRNTEAFF. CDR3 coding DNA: TGCGCCAGCAGTGAGTCGTCGCGGAACACTGAAGCTTTCTTT.

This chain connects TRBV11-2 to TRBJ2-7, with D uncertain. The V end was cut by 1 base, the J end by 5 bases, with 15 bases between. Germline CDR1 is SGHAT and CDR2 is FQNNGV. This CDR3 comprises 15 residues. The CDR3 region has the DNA TGTGCCAGCAGCTTAGGTGACGGCGGTTGGGACGAGCAGTACTTC. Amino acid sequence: CASSLGDGGWDEQYF.

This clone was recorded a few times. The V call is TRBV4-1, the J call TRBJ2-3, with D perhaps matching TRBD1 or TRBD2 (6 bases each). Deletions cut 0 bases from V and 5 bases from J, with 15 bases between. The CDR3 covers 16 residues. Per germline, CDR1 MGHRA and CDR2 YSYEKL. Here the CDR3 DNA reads TGCGCCAGCAGCCAAGATAGGGGGGTAGTGGGAGATACGCAGTATTTT. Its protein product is CASSQDRGVVGDTQYF.

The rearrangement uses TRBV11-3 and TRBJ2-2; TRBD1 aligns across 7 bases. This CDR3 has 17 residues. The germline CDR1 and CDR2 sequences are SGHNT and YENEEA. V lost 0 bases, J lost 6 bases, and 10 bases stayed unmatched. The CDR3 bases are TGTGCCAGCAGCTTAGATGGAAGGACAGGACGGGCCGGGGAGCTGTTTTTT. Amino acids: CASSLDGRTGRAGELFF.